These 32 T cell receptor beta chains came from one sample sequenced in a study of blood T cell repertoires in COVID-19. Sequencing was performed with immunoSEQ multiplex PCR; in TCRdb, only in-frame clones are kept and a portion is missing. The data show fewer than 80,000 clones, roughly 74% seen once. Sequencing was carried out using peripheral blood. The receptors derive from a woman of 80 years or more with acute or convalescent COVID-19.

This clone was observed a few times. The chain carries TRBV7-9 and TRBJ2-7; the D gene is possibly TRBD2 (5 bases). V was clipped by 1 base and J by 1 base, with 11 bases between them. CDR1 SEHNR and CDR2 FQNEAQ come from the germline V gene (reference sequence). The CDR3 sequence is 15 residues long. The CDR3 reads CASSLGLAYSYEQYF. In DNA, the CDR3 is TGTGCCAGCAGCTTAGGCTTAGCGTATTCCTACGAGCAGTACTTC.

The chain recombines TRBV12-3 or TRBV12-4 with TRBJ2-7, with a weak D call TRBD2 (6 bases). This CDR3 is 11 amino acids long. The ends were cut back, 3 bases at V and 7 bases at J, with 7 bases in the middle. This CDR3 reads CASSFGGEQYF. For the CDR3, the DNA is TGTGCCAGCAGTTTTGGGGGGGAGCAGTACTTC.

The CDR3 nucleotides are TGCGCCAGCATCGACCGGACAGGGGGTGGAGATACGCAGTATTTT. Translation: CASIDRTGGGDTQYF. This chain uses TRBV10-2 with TRBJ2-3; 10 nucleotides align to TRBD1. The germline CDR1 and CDR2 sequences are WSHSY and SAAADI. With V trimmed by 7 bases and J by 5 bases, 9 bases remained unmatched. The CDR3 loop spans 15 amino acids.

The chain couples TRBV11-3 to TRBJ2-6; D remains unclear. The V end lost 0 bases, the J end lost 0 bases, and 6 bases lay between the germline ends. The CDR3 runs 16 residues. Germline CDR1 reads SGHNT; CDR2 reads YENEEA. The CDR3 here is CASSLELSSGANVLTF. In DNA form, the CDR3 reads TGTGCCAGCAGCTTAGAGCTGAGCTCTGGGGCCAACGTCCTGACTTTC. The full variable domain, rest sourced from reference TRBV11-3 and TRBJ2-6, is EAGVVQSPRYKIIEKKQPVAFWCNPISGHNTLYWYLQNLGQGPELLIRYENEEAVDDSQLPKDRFSAERLKGVDSTLKIQPAELGDSAVYLCASSLELSSGANVLTFGAGSRLTVL.

The chain employs TRBV6-2 or TRBV6-3 and TRBJ1-2; weak D call: TRBD1 (6 bases). Germline V CDR1 and CDR2: MNHEY, SVGEGT. V lost 5 bases, J lost 9 bases, and 10 bases lay in between. The CDR3 has 11 residues. The chain's CDR3 is CASSIQGRYTF. The CDR3 DNA follows: TGTGCCAGCAGTATACAGGGACGCTACACCTTC.

The V and J genes are TRBV6-6 and TRBJ2-2; D is undetermined. Germline V CDR1 and CDR2: MNHNY, SVGAGI (reference sequence). This CDR3 has 15 residues. The germline V and J ends were trimmed by 0 bases and 0 bases, with 5 bases remaining between them. CDR3 sequence (DNA): TGTGCCAGCAGTTACTCATCCTCGAACACCGGGGAGCTGTTTTTT. Translation: CASSYSSSNTGELFF.

The chain combines TRBV4-2 with TRBJ1-2; D is unclear. V was trimmed by 4 bases and J by 4 bases, leaving 13 bases between them. Germline V gives CDR1 LGHNA, CDR2 YNFKEQ. The length of the CDR3 is 14 residues. CDR3 in amino acids: CASSPSGVSYGYTF. CDR3 DNA: TGTGCCAGCAGCCCCTCCGGGGTATCCTATGGCTACACCTTC.

The gene calls are TRBV7-8 and TRBJ1-5, with no clear D. The CDR3 consists of 14 residues. Per germline, CDR1 SGHVS and CDR2 FQNEAQ. V was trimmed by 0 bases and J by 6 bases, leaving 9 bases between them. CDR3 nucleotides: TGTGCCAGCAGCTTAGCATTCGGTGCTCAGCCCCAGCATTTT. It yields the protein CASSLAFGAQPQHF.

The V and J genes are TRBV10-3 and TRBJ2-2; a weak D match, TRBD1 (6 bases). Germline loops: CDR1 ENHRY, CDR2 SYGVKD. V was clipped by 10 bases and J by 4 bases, with 16 bases between them. The CDR3 extends over 14 amino acids. The CDR3 is CANSGARGTGELFF. The CDR3 DNA reads TGTGCCAACTCAGGGGCCCGGGGCACCGGGGAGCTGTTTTTT.

The rearrangement uses TRBV3-1 (or the pseudogene TRBV3-2) and TRBJ1-5; perhaps TRBD1 as D (5 bases). Germline V CDR1 and CDR2: LGHDT, YNNKEL (reference sequence). V lost 0 bases and J lost 6, with 9 bases in between. CDR3 length: 14 amino acids. In nucleotides, the CDR3 is TGTGCCAGCAGCCAAGATCCCAGGGTTCAGCCCCAGCATTTT. Protein: CASSQDPRVQPQHF.

The chain uses TRBV5-5 and TRBJ2-4; D gene unclear. There are 16 residues in the CDR3. Trimming took 2 bases from V and 0 from J, leaving 12 bases between them. Germline V lookup: CDR1 SGHKS, CDR2 YYEKEE (reference sequence). CDR3 bases: TGTGCCAGCAGCTTTGGTCAGGTGGTAGCCAAAAACATTCAGTACTTC. Translation: CASSFGQVVAKNIQYF.

The V and J genes are TRBV7-9 and TRBJ1-1; D is uncertain. CDR3 size: 11 residues. Germline V gives CDR1 SEHNR, CDR2 FQNEAQ (reference sequence). Trimming cost V 5 bases and J 8 bases, with 9 bases left between them. CDR3 coding DNA: TGTGCCAGCAGCCAGTATCAAGAAGCTTTCTTT. It translates to CASSQYQEAFF.

This sequence joins TRBV6-1 and TRBJ2-1, with 7 bases matching TRBD2. The CDR3 contains 14 residues. The V and J ends lost 2 bases and 4 bases, in that order; junction bases with no gene match: 2. Germline CDR1 reads MNHNS; CDR2 reads SASEGT. The CDR3 spells CASSELAAYNEQFF. The CDR3 region has the DNA TGTGCCAGCAGTGAACTAGCGGCTTACAATGAGCAGTTCTTC.

The chain links TRBV11-2 to TRBJ2-1; TRBD2 is a possible D gene (6 bases). Trimming stripped 5 bases from V and 6 bases from J, with 14 bases between. The CDR3 has 14 amino acids. Germline V lookup: CDR1 SGHAT, CDR2 FQNNGV. The CDR3 is CASSAGGGTNEQFF. In DNA, the CDR3 is TGTGCCAGCAGCGCCGGGGGAGGCACCAATGAGCAGTTCTTC.

CDR3 sequence reads: CASSLAQGAYNEQFF. DNA of the CDR3: TGTGCCAGCAGCTTAGCACAGGGGGCCTACAATGAGCAGTTCTTC. This chain joins TRBV7-2 and TRBJ2-1; 8 bases line up with TRBD1. The CDR3 runs to 15 residues. Germline CDR1 SGHTA, CDR2 FQGNSA. The V gene end was trimmed by 0 bases and the J gene end by 2 bases; junction bases not matched to a gene: 0.

The chain carries TRBV4-1 and TRBJ1-1, with 7 bases identical to TRBD1. Germline-derived CDR1 and CDR2 are MGHRA and YSYEKL. The CDR3 has 12 amino acids. The V segment lost 5 bases and the J segment 7 bases; nucleotides outside the gene matches: 4. The CDR3 spells CASSGGQYEAFF. The DNA for the CDR3 is TGCGCCAGCAGCGGGGGACAGTATGAAGCTTTCTTT.

This clone came up a few times. CDR3 DNA: TGTGCCACCAGCAGTATTACAGGGAATCAGCCCCAGCATTTT. This encodes CATSSITGNQPQHF. J is TRBJ1-5 and V is TRBV15; weak D call: TRBD1 (6 bases). V lost 3 bases, J lost 4 bases, and 10 bases lay in between. This CDR3 contains 14 residues. Germline V CDR1 and CDR2: LNHNV, YYDKDF (reference sequence).

The V and J genes are TRBV19 and TRBJ2-3, with TRBD1 matching 7 bases. In germline, CDR1 is LNHDA, CDR2 SQIVND (reference sequence). Germline trimming cut 5 bases from V and 4 bases from J; bases unmatched to any gene: 6. This CDR3 has 14 residues. The CDR3 spells CASSGTGVPDTQYF. For the CDR3, the DNA is TGTGCCAGTAGTGGAACAGGGGTACCAGATACGCAGTATTTT.

This rearrangement joins TRBV19 to TRBJ2-3, with TRBD2 matching over 7 bases. Trimming took 4 bases from V and 4 from J; bases not matched to a gene: 5. This CDR3 has 14 residues. CDR1 and CDR2 from the germline V gene are LNHDA and SQIVND (reference sequence). CDR3 nucleotide sequence: TGTGCCAGTAGTACGGGAGGTGGGGCAGATACGCAGTATTTT. Protein sequence: CASSTGGGADTQYF.

The chain uses TRBV6-1 and TRBJ2-1; 14 nucleotides line up with TRBD2. The CDR3 length is 16 residues. V trimming: 3 bases; J trimming: 10 bases; junction bases outside the gene matches: 8. CDR1 MNHNS and CDR2 SASEGT come from the germline V gene. The CDR3 DNA sequence: TGTGCCAGCAGTGAGCCCGGGACTAGCGGGGGACGAGAGCAGTTCTTC. It is translated as CASSEPGTSGGREQFF.

This clone has ten or more counts. V is TRBV19 and J is TRBJ2-1; TRBD2 is a possible D gene (5 bases). Per the germline V gene, CDR1 is LNHDA and CDR2 is SQIVND (reference sequence). The CDR3 has 14 amino acids. V dropped 4 bases and J dropped 8 bases, with 15 bases sitting between them. CDR3 residues: CASSTQDFGDEQFF. In DNA, the CDR3 is TGTGCCAGTAGTACCCAGGACTTTGGAGATGAGCAGTTCTTC.

This clone occurred a few times. The chain couples TRBV24-1 to TRBJ2-7; no reliable D call. Trimming cost V 3 bases and J 7 bases, with 18 bases left between them. This CDR3 spans 15 amino acids. Germline loops: CDR1 KGHDR, CDR2 SFDVKD. CDR3 residues: CATSDPRVPTGEQYF. In nucleotides, the CDR3 is TGTGCCACCAGTGATCCCCGGGTCCCCACCGGAGAGCAGTACTTC.

This clone was observed a few times. The chain is built from TRBV6-4 and TRBJ2-1; possibly TRBD1 for D (6 bases). V was pared by 3 bases and J by 7 bases, with 10 bases between. Germline CDR1 MRHNA, CDR2 SNTAGT. CDR3 length equals 13 residues. The CDR3 here is CASSESTGNEQFF. The CDR3 DNA is TGTGCCAGCAGTGAATCCACAGGGAATGAGCAGTTCTTC.

Only a few counts were recorded for this clone. This sequence joins TRBV4-2 and TRBJ2-1; D unclear. The CDR3 extends over 13 amino acids. Germline V lookup: CDR1 LGHNA, CDR2 YNFKEQ. Trimming cost V 0 bases and J 6 bases, with 6 bases left between them. CDR3 residues: CASSQDESNEQFF. The CDR3 DNA sequence: TGTGCCAGCAGCCAAGATGAGAGCAATGAGCAGTTCTTC.

The chain carries TRBV5-1 and TRBJ1-2; 8 nucleotides align to TRBD1. The CDR3 consists of 18 residues. The V gene end was trimmed by 3 bases and the J gene end by 2 bases; junction bases not matched to a gene: 15. CDR1 is SGHRS, CDR2 YFSETQ, per germline. This CDR3 is CASSSTGVVVGDNYGYTF. As DNA, the CDR3 is TGCGCCAGCAGCTCGACAGGGGTTGTGGTGGGGGACAACTATGGCTACACCTTC.

The gene calls are TRBV11-2 and TRBJ2-1; D is undetermined. Trimming took off 1 base at V and 6 bases at J, with 10 bases between the two ends. The CDR3 has 14 amino acids. Germline CDR1 and CDR2: SGHAT and FQNNGV. The CDR3 spells CASSLAGASNEQFF. CDR3 sequence (DNA): TGTGCCAGCAGCTTAGCCGGAGCGTCCAATGAGCAGTTCTTC.

This clone came up a few times. V gene TRBV19 combines with J gene TRBJ1-1; the D is unclear. The CDR3 covers 14 residues. Germline loops: CDR1 LNHDA, CDR2 SQIVND (reference sequence). The V and J ends lost 5 bases and 1 base respectively, with 11 bases between them. The CDR3 is CASSLQYPNTEAFF. The CDR3 region has the DNA TGTGCCAGTAGTTTACAATATCCGAACACTGAAGCTTTCTTT.

The V gene is TRBV5-1, the J gene TRBJ2-5; possible D gene TRBD2, 6 bases. There are 15 residues in the CDR3. Trimming removed 1 base at V and 5 bases at J, with 15 bases between. The germline gives CDR1 SGHRS, CDR2 YFSETQ. DNA for the CDR3: TGCGCCAGCAGCTTGCAAGGAGGGAACGGGGAGACCCAGTACTTC. Residues: CASSLQGGNGETQYF.

The chain is built from TRBV7-6 and TRBJ2-7; 10 nucleotides match TRBD1. Germline V CDR1 and CDR2: SGHVS, FNYEAQ. Losses at the gene ends were 4 bases for V and 3 bases for J; bases not matched to a gene: 6. This CDR3 comprises 15 residues. CDR3 residues: CASSSQTGGFYEQYF. As DNA, the CDR3 is TGTGCCAGCAGCTCCCAGACAGGGGGCTTCTACGAGCAGTACTTC. The whole variable domain, remainder taken from reference TRBV7-6 and TRBJ2-7, is GAGVSQSPRYKVTKRGQDVALRCDPISGHVSLYWYRQALGQGPEFLTYFNYEAQQDKSGLPNDRFSAERPEGSISTLTIQRTEQRDSAMYRCASSSQTGGFYEQYFGPGTRLTVT.

The chain employs TRBV12-5 and TRBJ2-2; D perhaps matches TRBD2 (6 bases). Between the trimmed V and J ends, which lost 1 base and 3 bases, there was a span of 9 bases. The CDR3 consists of 15 residues. Germline V gene sequence: CDR1 LGHNT, CDR2 FRNRAP. The CDR3 protein is CASGLAGSYTGELFF. CDR3 coding DNA: TGTGCTAGTGGTTTGGCCGGGAGTTACACCGGGGAGCTGTTTTTT.

V gene TRBV7-8 combines with J gene TRBJ2-5; a weak D match, TRBD1 (5 bases). The CDR3 has 17 amino acids. CDR1 and CDR2 from the germline V gene are SGHVS and FQNEAQ. The V and J ends lost 1 base and 4 bases respectively, with 19 bases between them. This chain's CDR3 is CASSLGVSQAQGETQYF. CDR3 bases: TGTGCCAGCAGCTTAGGAGTCTCACAGGCGCAGGGAGAGACCCAGTACTTC.

This clone has a handful of counts. The chain is built from TRBV4-2 and TRBJ2-5; 10 bases line up with TRBD2. Trimming took 2 bases from V and 4 from J; bases not matched to a gene: 10. This CDR3 is 17 amino acids long. The germline gives CDR1 LGHNA, CDR2 YNFKEQ. As DNA, the CDR3 is TGTGCCAGCAGCCAATTAGCGGGAGGAGCTGGAGGAGAGACCCAGTACTTC. It codes for CASSQLAGGAGGETQYF.